The source of this T cell receptor beta chain is a study of T cells in Graves' hyperthyroidism and ophthalmopathy. Study results and limitations: Ophthalmopathy could be told apart from stable hyperthyroidism with a 13 V-J model. The blood repertoire included most of the expanded thyroid clonotypes above 0.001.

Amplified TCR beta CDR3 regions came from RNA transcripts. The HTBI primer set served for first-round RT-PCR of the TCR CDR3. TCRdb independently ran MiXCR on the multiplex PCR reads; one entry per CDR3 protein. The sample has approximately 510,000 distinct CDR3 sequences, about 45% seen once. This clonotype was seen only a few times. Its target is not known. The CDR3 has 12 residues. Trimming left V 5 bases short and J 9 bases short, with 13 bases between. The germline gives CDR1 PRHDT, CDR2 FYEKMQ (reference sequence). Not enrolled were patients with uncontrolled infection, other autoimmune disease, pregnancy or lactation. Diagnoses rested on clinical symptoms, serum thyroxine and TRAb, thyroid ultrasound and orbital computed tomography.

Sample: peripheral blood or thyroid tissue (not recorded which). The chain is built from TRBV13 and TRBJ1-1; tentatively, D is TRBD1 (6 bases). The TCR comes from an adult woman with Graves' disease, either hyperthyroidism or ophthalmopathy (not recorded which). CDR3 sequence reads: CASSPHRAQAFF. CDR3 bases: TGTGCCAGCAGCCCGCACAGGGCGCAAGCTTTCTTT.